These 20 T cell receptor beta chains were sequenced from one sample in a study of blood T cell repertoires in COVID-19. Data came from immunoSEQ multiplex PCR; TCRdb stores just in-frame clones and leaves some out. The sample has roughly 150,000 clones, over 70% seen once. The sequencing input was peripheral blood. All receptors come from a middle-aged man with active or convalescent COVID-19.

This clone was seen only once. The rearrangement joins TRBV30 to TRBJ2-2; D is perhaps TRBD2 (5 bases). The CDR3 has 16 amino acids. Trimming cost V 5 bases and J 7 bases, with 23 bases left between them. Germline V gene sequence: CDR1 GTSNPN, CDR2 SVGIG (reference sequence). CDR3 loop: CAWLVGEKLWGGELFF. The DNA for the CDR3 is TGTGCCTGGTTGGTGGGAGAGAAACTTTGGGGCGGGGAGCTGTTTTTT. The full variable domain, its missing parts supplied by reference TRBV30 and TRBJ2-2, is SQTIHQWPATLVQPVGSPLSLECTVEGTSNPNLYWYRQAAGRGLQLLFYSVGIGQISSEVPQNLSASRPQDRQFILSSKKLLLSDSGFYLCAWLVGEKLWGGELFFGEGSRLTVL.

This chain links TRBV5-1 with TRBJ1-4; D is unclear. Germline loops: CDR1 SGHRS, CDR2 YFSETQ. With 1 base removed from V and 3 bases from J, the gap between germline ends came to 10 bases. The CDR3 length is 15 residues. The CDR3 reads CASSLSTGANEKLFF. CDR3 bases: TGCGCCAGCAGCTTGAGTACGGGTGCTAATGAAAAACTGTTTTTT. Variable domain in full (rest from reference TRBV5-1 and TRBJ1-4): KAGVTQTPRYLIKTRGQQVTLSCSPISGHRSVSWYQQTPGQGLQFLFEYFSETQRNKGNFPGRFSGRQFSNSRSEMNVSTLELGDSALYLCASSLSTGANEKLFFGSGTQLSVL.

The rearrangement uses TRBV5-1 and TRBJ1-1; D gene ambiguous. CDR1 and CDR2 from the germline V gene are SGHRS and YFSETQ. V lost 0 bases and J lost 8, with 14 bases in between. The CDR3 runs 14 residues. CDR3: CASSLATIGTEAFF. The CDR3 bases are TGCGCCAGCAGCTTGGCCACCATTGGCACCGAAGCTTTCTTT.

The chain carries TRBV24-1 and TRBJ2-3; D might be TRBD1 (6 bases). CDR1 is KGHDR and CDR2 is SFDVKD in the germline V gene. Trimming took 6 bases from V and 3 from J, leaving 15 bases between them. The CDR3 spans 15 residues. The CDR3 loop reads CATSSTGTRTDTQYF. CDR3 nucleotides: TGTGCCACCAGTTCGACGGGGACACGGACAGATACGCAGTATTTT.

CDR3 loop: CASRRGADREKLFF. The CDR3 DNA reads TGTGCCAGCAGACGGGGGGCGGATCGTGAAAAACTGTTTTTT. The chain is built from TRBV6-5 and TRBJ1-4, with D perhaps TRBD1 (6 bases). Germline values: CDR1 MNHEY, CDR2 SVGAGI. The CDR3 runs to 14 residues. V was clipped by 6 bases and J by 7 bases, with 15 bases between them.

V is TRBV6-5 and J is TRBJ1-6; no firm D call. The CDR3 consists of 14 residues. Looked up from germline, CDR1 is MNHEY and CDR2 is SVGAGI. Trimming cost V 7 bases and J 0 bases, with 7 bases left between them. CDR3 residues: CASMWSSYNSPLHF. The CDR3 DNA is TGTGCCAGCATGTGGAGCTCCTATAATTCACCCCTCCACTTT.

The rearrangement links TRBV19 to TRBJ1-1, with D unresolved. Trimming took 3 bases from V and 6 from J, leaving 14 bases between them. Germline lookup yields CDR1 LNHDA and CDR2 SQIVND (reference sequence). The CDR3 has 14 amino acids. The CDR3 is CASSIVVGASEAFF. CDR3 sequence (DNA): TGTGCCAGTAGTATTGTAGTGGGAGCCTCTGAAGCTTTCTTT.

This chain's CDR3 is CASSQESQLAYEQYF. DNA for the CDR3: TGCGCCAGCAGCCAAGAAAGTCAACTAGCGTACGAGCAGTACTTC. V and J are TRBV4-1 and TRBJ2-7; 7 bases align to TRBD2. After removal of 0 bases from V and 4 bases from J, the junction contained 6 bases not matched to a gene. Germline CDR1 is MGHRA and CDR2 is YSYEKL. The CDR3 has 15 amino acids.

This rearrangement joins TRBV9 to TRBJ1-2; 7 bases map to TRBD1. Germline V lookup: CDR1 SGDLS, CDR2 YYNGEE. J was trimmed by 5 bases and V by 4 bases; bases with no gene match: 5. The CDR3 covers 13 residues. The CDR3 here is CASSPPGGYGYTF. The CDR3 bases are TGTGCCAGCAGCCCACCAGGGGGATATGGCTACACCTTC. Full variable domain (remainder filled in from reference TRBV9 and TRBJ1-2): DSGVTQTPKHLITATGQRVTLRCSPRSGDLSVYWYQQSLDQGLQFLIQYYNGEERAKGNILERFSAQQFPDLHSELNLSSLELGDSALYFCASSPPGGYGYTFGSGTRLTVV.

This clone has more than one count but fewer than ten. The rearrangement links TRBV6-5 to TRBJ2-1; weak D call: TRBD2 (5 bases). The CDR3 consists of 15 residues. Germline CDR1 reads MNHEY; CDR2 reads SVGAGI. Trimming pared 0 bases from V and 0 bases from J, leaving 6 bases between. CDR3 DNA sequence: TGTGCCAGCAGTTACTCAGGGAGCTCCTACAATGAGCAGTTCTTC. Its translation: CASSYSGSSYNEQFF.

This clone appeared once. The chain uses TRBV7-6 and TRBJ1-1; D gene uncertain. Germline V gene sequence: CDR1 SGHVS, CDR2 FNYEAQ. V lost 1 base to trimming and J lost 3 bases, with 6 bases between them. The CDR3 covers 13 residues. CDR3 sequence: CASSLEQHTEAFF. The CDR3 DNA follows: TGTGCCAGCAGCTTAGAACAGCACACTGAAGCTTTCTTT.

This clone was counted only a few times. The rearrangement links TRBV7-9 to TRBJ1-5, with TRBD1 as a possible D gene (6 bases). Trimming removed 1 base at V and 7 bases at J, with 8 bases between. This CDR3 contains 13 residues. Germline CDR1 is SEHNR and CDR2 is FQNEAQ (reference sequence). CDR3 coding DNA: TGTGCCAGCAGCTTAGAACAGGGCCAGCCCCAGCATTTT. Residues: CASSLEQGQPQHF.

The chain carries TRBV7-2 and TRBJ1-1; unclear D gene. The CDR3 contains 14 residues. Germline-derived CDR1 and CDR2 are SGHTA and FQGNSA. Trimming took 1 base from V and 6 from J, leaving 12 bases between them. CDR3 protein: CASSLVRQTAEAFF. CDR3 DNA: TGTGCCAGCAGCTTAGTTCGACAAACCGCTGAAGCTTTCTTT.

V and J are TRBV5-6 and TRBJ2-7, with TRBD1 as a possible D gene (5 bases). In germline, CDR1 is SGHDT, CDR2 YYEEEE. Between the trimmed V and J ends, which lost 3 bases and 4 bases, there was a span of 17 bases. CDR3 size: 15 residues. For the CDR3, the DNA is TGTGCCAGCAGCTCCCCCCTCGACAGCCGTTACGAGCAGTACTTC. Amino acid sequence: CASSSPLDSRYEQYF.

The J gene is TRBJ1-5, the V gene TRBV27; 9 bases are shared with TRBD1. In germline, CDR1 is MNHEY, CDR2 SMNVEV (reference sequence). With V trimmed by 2 bases and J by 2 bases, 13 bases remained unmatched. CDR3 length: 19 residues. CDR3 sequence reads: CASSLRATGGESGNQPQHF. For the CDR3, the DNA is TGTGCCAGCAGTTTAAGAGCGACAGGGGGAGAATCGGGCAATCAGCCCCAGCATTTT.

This clone was detected many times. The genes are TRBV7-9 and TRBJ2-2, with 12 bases matching TRBD2. Germline V gene lookup returns CDR1 SEHNR and CDR2 FQNEAQ (reference sequence). Losses at the gene ends were 5 bases for V and 3 bases for J; bases not matched to a gene: 7. The CDR3 consists of 17 residues. The chain's CDR3 is CASSALLAGGDTGELFF. Here the CDR3 DNA reads TGTGCCAGCAGCGCCCTTCTAGCGGGAGGGGACACCGGGGAGCTGTTTTTT.

The chain combines TRBV6-5 with TRBJ2-4, with 9 bases fitting TRBD1. Germline V gives CDR1 MNHEY, CDR2 SVGAGI. V lost 6 bases to trimming and J lost 15 bases; unmatched junction nucleotides: 9. There are 12 residues in the CDR3. The CDR3 region is CASSKTGGYVYF. The CDR3, as DNA: TGTGCCAGCAGCAAGACAGGGGGTTATGTGTACTTC.

The rearrangement joins TRBV28 to TRBJ1-4; possible D gene TRBD1, 6 bases. Deletions cut 10 bases from V and 4 bases from J, with 19 bases between. Germline V lookup: CDR1 MDHEN, CDR2 SYDVKM. CDR3 size: 15 residues. The CDR3 sequence: CAIAKGGPVNEKLFF. CDR3 nucleotide sequence: TGTGCCATCGCCAAGGGGGGGCCGGTTAATGAAAAACTGTTTTTT.

The chain joins TRBV7-8 to TRBJ2-1; TRBD1 matches 8 bases. The CDR3 runs to 17 residues. Germline CDR1 reads SGHVS; CDR2 reads FQNEAQ. V lost 5 bases, J lost 4 bases, and 13 bases stayed unmatched. The CDR3 DNA is TGTGCCAGCAGCCACAGGGAGTACGGACAGGGATACAATGAGCAGTTCTTC. This codes for CASSHREYGQGYNEQFF.

The chain uses TRBV11-3 and TRBJ2-1, with a weak D call TRBD1 (6 bases). Germline-derived CDR1 and CDR2 are SGHNT and YENEEA. The V gene lost 0 bases and the J gene lost 7 bases, with 7 bases spanning the gap. There are 13 residues in the CDR3. The CDR3 DNA follows: TGTGCCAGCAGCTTAGATAGGGGGAATGAGCAGTTCTTC. It codes for CASSLDRGNEQFF.